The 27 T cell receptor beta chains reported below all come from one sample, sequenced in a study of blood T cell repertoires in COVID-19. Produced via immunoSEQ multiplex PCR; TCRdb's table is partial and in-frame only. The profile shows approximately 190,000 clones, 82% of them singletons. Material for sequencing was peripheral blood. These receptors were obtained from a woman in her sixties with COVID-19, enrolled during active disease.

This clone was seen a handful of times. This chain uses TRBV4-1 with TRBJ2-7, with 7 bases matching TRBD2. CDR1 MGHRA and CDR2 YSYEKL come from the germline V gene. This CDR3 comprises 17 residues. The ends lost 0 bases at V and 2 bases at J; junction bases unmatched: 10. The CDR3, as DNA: TGCGCCAGCAGCCAAGATCCGGCTAGCGGATATGCCTACGAGCAGTACTTC. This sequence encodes CASSQDPASGYAYEQYF.

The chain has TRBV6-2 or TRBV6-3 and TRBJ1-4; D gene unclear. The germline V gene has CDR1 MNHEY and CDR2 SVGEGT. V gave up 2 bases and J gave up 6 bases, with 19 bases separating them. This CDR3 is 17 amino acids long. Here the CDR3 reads CASSYDSRRGVDEKLFF. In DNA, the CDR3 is TGTGCCAGCAGTTACGATTCGAGGCGCGGAGTCGATGAAAAACTGTTTTTT.

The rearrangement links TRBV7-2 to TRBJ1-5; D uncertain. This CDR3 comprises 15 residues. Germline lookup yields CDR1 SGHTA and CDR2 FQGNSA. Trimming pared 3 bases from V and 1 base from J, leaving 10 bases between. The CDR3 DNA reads TGTGCCAGCAGCTTGGCAGGTGCAAGCAATCAGCCCCAGCATTTT. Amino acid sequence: CASSLAGASNQPQHF.

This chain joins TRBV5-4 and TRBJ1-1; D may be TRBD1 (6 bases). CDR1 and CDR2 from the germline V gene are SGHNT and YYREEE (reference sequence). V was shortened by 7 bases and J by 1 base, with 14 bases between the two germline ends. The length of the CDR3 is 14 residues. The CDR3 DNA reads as TGTGCCAGCCACAGGGCTCCGGCGAACACTGAAGCTTTCTTT. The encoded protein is CASHRAPANTEAFF.

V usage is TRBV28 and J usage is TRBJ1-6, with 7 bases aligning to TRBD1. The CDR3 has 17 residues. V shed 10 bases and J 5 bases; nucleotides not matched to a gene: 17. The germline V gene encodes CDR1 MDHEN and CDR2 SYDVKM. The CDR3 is CATYSFPQGENNSPLHF. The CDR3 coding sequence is TGTGCCACCTATTCCTTCCCTCAGGGGGAAAATAATTCACCCCTCCACTTT. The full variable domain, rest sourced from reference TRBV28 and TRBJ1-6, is DVKVTQSSRYLVKRTGEKVFLECVQDMDHENMFWYRQDPGLGLRLIYFSYDVKMKEKGDIPEGYSVSREKKERFSLILESASTNQTSMYLCATYSFPQGENNSPLHFGNGTRLTVT.

CDR3 sequence reads: CASSRTSGSQETQYF. CDR3 in DNA: TGCGCCAGCAGCCGGACTAGCGGATCACAAGAGACCCAGTACTTC. This sequence joins TRBV5-1 and TRBJ2-5; 10 nucleotides match TRBD2. V trimming: 4 bases; J trimming: 2 bases; junction bases outside the gene matches: 5. From germline, CDR1 is SGHRS and CDR2 YFSETQ. The CDR3 is made up of 15 amino acids.

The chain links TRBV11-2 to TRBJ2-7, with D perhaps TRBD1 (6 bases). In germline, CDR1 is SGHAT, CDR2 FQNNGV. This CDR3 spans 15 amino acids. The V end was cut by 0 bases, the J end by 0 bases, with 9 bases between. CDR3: CASSLDRGSSYEQYF. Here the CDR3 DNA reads TGTGCCAGCAGCTTAGACAGGGGCAGCTCCTACGAGCAGTACTTC. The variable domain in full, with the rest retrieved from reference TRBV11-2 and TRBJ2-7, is EAGVAQSPRYKIIEKRQSVAFWCNPISGHATLYWYQQILGQGPKLLIQFQNNGVVDDSQLPKDRFSAERLKGVDSTLKIQPAKLEDSAVYLCASSLDRGSSYEQYFGPGTRLTVT.

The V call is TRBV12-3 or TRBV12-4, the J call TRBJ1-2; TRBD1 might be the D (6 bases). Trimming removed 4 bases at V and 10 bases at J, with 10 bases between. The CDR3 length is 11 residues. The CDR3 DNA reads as TGTGCCAGCAGTTCCCGGACAGCCTACACCTTC. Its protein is CASSSRTAYTF.

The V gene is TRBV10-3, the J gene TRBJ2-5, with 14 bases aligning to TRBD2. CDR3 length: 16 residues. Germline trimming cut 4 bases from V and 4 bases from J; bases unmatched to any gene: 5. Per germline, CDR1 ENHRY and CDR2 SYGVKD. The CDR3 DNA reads TGTGCCATCAGTGGAGGGACTAGCGGGAGTCTAGAGACCCAGTACTTC. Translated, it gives CAISGGTSGSLETQYF.

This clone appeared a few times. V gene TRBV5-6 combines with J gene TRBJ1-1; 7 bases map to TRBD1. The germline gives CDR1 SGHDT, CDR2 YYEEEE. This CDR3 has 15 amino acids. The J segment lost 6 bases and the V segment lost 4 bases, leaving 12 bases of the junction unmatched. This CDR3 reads CASSPPRDRAPEAFF. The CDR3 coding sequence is TGTGCCAGCAGCCCACCCCGTGACAGGGCGCCTGAAGCTTTCTTT. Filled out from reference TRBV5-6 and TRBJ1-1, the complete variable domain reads DAGVTQSPTHLIKTRGQQVTLRCSPKSGHDTVSWYQQALGQGPQFIFQYYEEEERQRGNFPDRFSGHQFPNYSSELNVNALLLGDSALYLCASSPPRDRAPEAFFGQGTRLTVV.

In DNA, the CDR3 is TGTGCCAGCGCGGCGGAACTCAATCAGCCCCAGCATTTT. Amino acid sequence: CASAAELNQPQHF. V usage is TRBV2 and J usage is TRBJ1-5; D remains unclear. Germline CDR1 reads SNHLY; CDR2 reads FYNNEI. Between the trimmed V and J ends, which lost 8 bases and 3 bases, there was a span of 11 bases. The CDR3 loop spans 13 amino acids. Drawing the rest from reference TRBV2 and TRBJ1-5, the complete variable domain is EPEVTQTPSHQVTQMGQEVILRCVPISNHLYFYWYRQILGQKVEFLVSFYNNEISEKSEIFDDQFSVERPDGSNFTLKIRSTKLEDSAMYFCASAAELNQPQHFGDGTRLSIL.

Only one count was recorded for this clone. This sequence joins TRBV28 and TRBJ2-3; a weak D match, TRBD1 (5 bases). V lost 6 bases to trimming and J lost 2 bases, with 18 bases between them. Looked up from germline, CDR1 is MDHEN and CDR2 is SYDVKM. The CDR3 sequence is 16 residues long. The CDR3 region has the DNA TGTGCCAGCAGCCCCGACTGGGGCAAGACCACAGATACGCAGTATTTT. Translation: CASSPDWGKTTDTQYF.

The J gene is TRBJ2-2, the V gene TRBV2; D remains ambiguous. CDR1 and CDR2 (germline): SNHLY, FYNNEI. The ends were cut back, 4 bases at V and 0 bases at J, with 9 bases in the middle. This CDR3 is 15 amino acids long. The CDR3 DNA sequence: TGTGCCAGCAGTGCAGACACACCGAACACCGGGGAGCTGTTTTTT. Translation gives CASSADTPNTGELFF.

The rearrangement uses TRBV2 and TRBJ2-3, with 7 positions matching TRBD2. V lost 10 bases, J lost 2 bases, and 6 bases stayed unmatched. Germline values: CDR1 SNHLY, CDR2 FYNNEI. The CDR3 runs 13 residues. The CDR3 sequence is CATKRDDTDTQYF. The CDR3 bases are TGTGCCACCAAGCGGGACGACACAGATACGCAGTATTTT.

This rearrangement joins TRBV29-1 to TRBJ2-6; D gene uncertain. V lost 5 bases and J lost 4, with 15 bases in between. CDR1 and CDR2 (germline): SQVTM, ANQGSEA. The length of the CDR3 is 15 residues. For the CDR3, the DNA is TGCAGCGTTAAGACGGGTCTTTTGGGGGCCAACGTCCTGACTTTC. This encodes CSVKTGLLGANVLTF. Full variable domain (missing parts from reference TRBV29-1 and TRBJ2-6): SAVISQKPSRDICQRGTSLTIQCQVDSQVTMMFWYRQQPGQSLTLIATANQGSEATYESGFVIDKFPISRPNLTFSTLTVSNMSPEDSSIYLCSVKTGLLGANVLTFGAGSRLTVL.

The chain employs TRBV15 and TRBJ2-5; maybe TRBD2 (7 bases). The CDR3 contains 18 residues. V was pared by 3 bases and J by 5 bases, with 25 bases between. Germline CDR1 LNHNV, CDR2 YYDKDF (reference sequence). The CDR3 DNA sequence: TGTGCCACCAGCAGTGGGGGGGGGTCCCTAACAGGGAAGGAGACCCAGTACTTC. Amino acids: CATSSGGGSLTGKETQYF.

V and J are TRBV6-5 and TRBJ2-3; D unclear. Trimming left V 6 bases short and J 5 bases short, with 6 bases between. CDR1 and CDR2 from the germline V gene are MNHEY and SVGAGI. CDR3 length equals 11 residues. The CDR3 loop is CASSNIDTQYF. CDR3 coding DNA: TGTGCCAGCAGCAACATAGATACGCAGTATTTT.

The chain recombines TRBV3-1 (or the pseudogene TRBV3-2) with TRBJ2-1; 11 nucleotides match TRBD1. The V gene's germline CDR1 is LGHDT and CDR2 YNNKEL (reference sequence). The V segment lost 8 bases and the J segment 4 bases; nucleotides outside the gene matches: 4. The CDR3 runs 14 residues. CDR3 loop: CASGQGAMYNEQFF. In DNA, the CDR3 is TGTGCCAGCGGACAGGGGGCAATGTACAATGAGCAGTTCTTC.

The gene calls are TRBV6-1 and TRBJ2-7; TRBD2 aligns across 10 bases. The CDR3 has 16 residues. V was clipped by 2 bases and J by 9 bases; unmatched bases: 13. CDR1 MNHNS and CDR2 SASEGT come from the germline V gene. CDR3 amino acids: CASSEQASGGLGGQYV. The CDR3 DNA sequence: TGTGCCAGCAGTGAACAGGCTAGCGGGGGACTAGGCGGGCAGTACGTC.

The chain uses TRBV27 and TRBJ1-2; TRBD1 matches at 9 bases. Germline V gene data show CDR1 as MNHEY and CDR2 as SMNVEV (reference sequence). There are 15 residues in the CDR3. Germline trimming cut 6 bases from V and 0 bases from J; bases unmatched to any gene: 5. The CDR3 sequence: CASRRDRAANYGYTF. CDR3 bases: TGTGCCAGCAGAAGGGACAGGGCAGCTAACTATGGCTACACCTTC.

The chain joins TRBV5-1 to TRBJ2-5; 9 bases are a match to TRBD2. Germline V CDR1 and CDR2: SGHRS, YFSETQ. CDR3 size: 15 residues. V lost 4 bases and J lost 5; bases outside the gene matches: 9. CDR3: CASSMRLAGQETQYF. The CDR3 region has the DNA TGCGCCAGCAGCATGCGGCTAGCGGGGCAGGAGACCCAGTACTTC. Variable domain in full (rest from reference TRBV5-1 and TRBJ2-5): KAGVTQTPRYLIKTRGQQVTLSCSPISGHRSVSWYQQTPGQGLQFLFEYFSETQRNKGNFPGRFSGRQFSNSRSEMNVSTLELGDSALYLCASSMRLAGQETQYFGPGTRLLVL.

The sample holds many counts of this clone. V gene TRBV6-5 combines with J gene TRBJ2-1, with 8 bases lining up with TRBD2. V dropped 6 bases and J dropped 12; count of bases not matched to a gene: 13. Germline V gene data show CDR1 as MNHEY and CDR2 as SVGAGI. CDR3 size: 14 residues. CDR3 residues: CASSPGLATARQFF. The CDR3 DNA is TGTGCCAGCAGCCCCGGACTAGCCACCGCTCGGCAGTTCTTC.

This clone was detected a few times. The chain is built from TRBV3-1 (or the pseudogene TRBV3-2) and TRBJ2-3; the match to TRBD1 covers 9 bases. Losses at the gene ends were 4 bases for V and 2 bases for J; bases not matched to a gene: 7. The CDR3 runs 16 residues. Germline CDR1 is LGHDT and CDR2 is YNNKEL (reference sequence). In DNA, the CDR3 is TGTGCCAGCAGCCCGCCGGGACAGGGCTACACAGATACGCAGTATTTT. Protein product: CASSPPGQGYTDTQYF.

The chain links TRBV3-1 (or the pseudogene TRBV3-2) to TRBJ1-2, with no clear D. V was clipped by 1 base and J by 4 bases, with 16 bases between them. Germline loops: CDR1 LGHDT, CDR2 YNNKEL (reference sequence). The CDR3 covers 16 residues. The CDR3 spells CASSQGLIRATYGYTF. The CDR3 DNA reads TGTGCCAGCAGCCAAGGACTAATAAGGGCCACCTATGGCTACACCTTC.

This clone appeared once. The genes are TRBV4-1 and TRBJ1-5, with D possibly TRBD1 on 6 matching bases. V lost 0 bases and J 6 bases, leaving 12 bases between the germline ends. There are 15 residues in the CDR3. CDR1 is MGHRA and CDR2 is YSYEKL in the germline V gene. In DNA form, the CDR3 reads TGCGCCAGCAGCCAAGATCGGGGGGGCGGTCAGCCCCAGCATTTT. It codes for CASSQDRGGGQPQHF.

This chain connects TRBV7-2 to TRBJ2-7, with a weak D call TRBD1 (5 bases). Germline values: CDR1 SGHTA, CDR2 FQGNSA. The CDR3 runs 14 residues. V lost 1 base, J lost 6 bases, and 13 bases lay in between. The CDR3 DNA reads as TGTGCCAGCAGCTTAGAGGATGGGGCGACCGAGCAGTACTTC. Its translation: CASSLEDGATEQYF.

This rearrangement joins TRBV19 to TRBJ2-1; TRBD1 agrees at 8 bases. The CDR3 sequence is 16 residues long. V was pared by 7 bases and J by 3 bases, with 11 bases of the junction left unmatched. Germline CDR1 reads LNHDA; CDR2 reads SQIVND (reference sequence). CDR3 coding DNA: TGTGCCAGTACTCCTCAAGGGACAGGCCACTACAATGAGCAGTTCTTC. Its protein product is CASTPQGTGHYNEQFF.